This record looks at one T cell receptor beta chain sequence and its context. This clonotype was observed a handful of times. Its antigen target is currently unknown. Base quality data are lacking; no much larger clone is found one base away. The TCR beta CDR3 regions were amplified from RNA transcripts. For the first round of RT-PCR on the TCR CDR3, the HTBI primer set was used together with the Qiagen OneStep RT-PCR kit. A second multiplex PCR round built the libraries, followed by size selection and purification. The libraries were sequenced on an Illumina HiSeq2000 using paired-end 100 bp reads. Turning to the authors' computational methods: SOAPnuke was used to process the raw data, with reads discarded if the reads contained adapters or uncalled bases, had a mean Phred below 15, or lacked an exact constant-primer or identifier match. COPE v1.2.5 was used to merge high-quality paired reads, and clonotypes were defined as unique nucleotide sequences. MiTCR v1.1 was used to align clonotypes to the IMGT TRBV, TRBD and TRBJ reference segments. Analysis was restricted to V-J combinations with a frequency above 0.0001, which covered roughly 99% of repertoires. The TCS score was defined as the ratio of F50 (clonal expansion) to E x V (chaos), calculated using BLOSUM62-based TCRdist between CDR3 peptides within each V-J. Welch's t-statistics and random forest reduced 500 to 650 V-J features to 13, which were used in a naive Bayes classifier (R e1071). TCRdb cleaned the public reads at Q25 with fastp, built clones with MiXCR and kept in-frame beta chains. Records with the same CDR3 protein are collapsed into one entry carrying the most frequent genes and DNA. For this entry, the V and J calls and clone size follow TCRdb and not the study's own pipeline. This sample comprises roughly 180,000 distinct CDR3 sequences, more than 15% of them detected only once. 25% to 35% of the sample is taken by the ten largest.

Stable Graves' hyperthyroidism was defined as no progression to ophthalmopathy during 18 months of follow-up. Hyperthyroidism patients were aged 18 to 65 years and newly diagnosed, with disease duration of less than 2 months. Exclusion was applied to patients with uncontrolled infections, other autoimmune diseases, pregnancy or lactation. Diagnoses relied on clinical symptoms, serum thyroxine and TRAb, thyroid ultrasound and orbital computed tomography. PBMCs were separated from roughly 10 ml of fresh peripheral blood using Ficoll-Paque density gradient centrifugation. Trizol reagent was used to extract total RNA, and RNA quality was then checked on an Agilent 2100 Bioanalyzer. The entry originates in a study of T cells in Graves' hyperthyroidism and ophthalmopathy (dated by TCRdb to between 2019 and 2020). Regarding the study in general: Peripheral blood samples were taken at initial diagnosis, before any treatment was given. TCR V-J signatures able to tell the groups apart were searched for in a discovery cohort of approximately 95 patients, of whom more than 40 had Graves' ophthalmopathy and around 58 had stable Graves' hyperthyroidism. An independent validation cohort of under 20 hyperthyroidism patients and approximately 16 patients who later progressed to ophthalmopathy tested prospective prediction of ophthalmopathy. The approximately 100 discovery patients were randomly split 7:3 into training and test sets. In addition, the study compared T-cell repertoires in thyroid tissue and in blood from several Graves' hyperthyroidism patients. Once sampling was done, hyperthyroidism patients were given methimazole at a starting dose of 30 mg daily, whereas ophthalmopathy patients were given high-dose intravenous methylprednisolone. The paper describes TCR Vbeta CDR3 sequencing of some 130 peripheral blood samples, made up of 43 ophthalmopathy patients, around 73 hyperthyroidism patients and about 17 progressor patients. The full study reports these points: Ophthalmopathy was separated from stable hyperthyroidism by a 13 V-J signature model, with approximately 89% sensitivity and 81% to 82% specificity obtained in cross-validation and 80%/75% obtained in testing. No statistical method was used to fix the sample size in advance, and group allocation was not hidden from the investigators. In validation, progression to ophthalmopathy was predicted by the model with almost 71% sensitivity and roughly 72% specificity, a median of approximately 6.5 months before onset. Most expanded thyroid clonotypes (frequency above 0.001) were also detected in blood, suggesting blood repertoires may reflect thyroid immune responses.

CDR1 MNHEY and CDR2 SMNVEV were looked up in the germline V gene (reference sequence). V is clipped by 10 bases and J by 1 base, and the sequence between their germline boundaries is 13 bases long. Reading from cysteine to phenylalanine, the CDR3 counts 13 amino acids. Kept here is only the CDR3 DNA, which spans 39 bases and is read in frame from base 1. The chain uses TRBV27 and TRBJ2-5, with TRBD2 tentatively as D gene (5 bases match). Sequencing used blood. This TCR came from a woman in her forties or fifties with Graves' hyperthyroidism. The CDR3 protein: CATSQRLQETQYF. The DNA is as follows: TGTGCCACCTCCCAGCGGCTCCAAGAGACCCAGTACTTC.